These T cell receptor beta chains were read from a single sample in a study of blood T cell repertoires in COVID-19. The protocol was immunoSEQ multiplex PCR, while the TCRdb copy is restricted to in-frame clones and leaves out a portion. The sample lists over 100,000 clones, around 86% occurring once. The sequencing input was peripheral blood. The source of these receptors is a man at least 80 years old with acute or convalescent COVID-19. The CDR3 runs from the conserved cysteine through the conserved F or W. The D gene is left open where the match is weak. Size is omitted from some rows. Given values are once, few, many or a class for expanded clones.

cdr3_nt: TGTGCCAGCCAAGGGCTTAGCGGGTCGAGCTACGAGCAGTACTTC
cdr3_aa: CASQGLSGSSYEQYF
d_call: TRBD2
j_call: TRBJ2-7
v_call: TRBV3-1/TRBV3-2
clone_size: NA

cdr3_nt: TGTGCCACCAGTGAGCTGACAGGGGAGCTGTTTTTT
cdr3_aa: CATSELTGELFF
d_call: NA
j_call: TRBJ2-2
v_call: TRBV24-1
clone_size: NA

cdr3_nt: TGTGCCACCAGTGACGGGGGAGTGGGCAATCAGCCCCAGCATTTT
cdr3_aa: CATSDGGVGNQPQHF
d_call: NA
j_call: TRBJ1-5
v_call: TRBV24-1
clone_size: NA

cdr3_nt: TGTGCCAGCAGCTCACAGGGTGACGAGCAGTACTTC
cdr3_aa: CASSSQGDEQYF
d_call: NA
j_call: TRBJ2-7
v_call: TRBV7-9
clone_size: NA

cdr3_nt: TGTGCCAGCAGGCGAGACTTCGGGGAAGGCTACACCTTC
cdr3_aa: CASRRDFGEGYTF
d_call: NA
j_call: TRBJ1-2
v_call: TRBV11-2
clone_size: NA

cdr3_nt: TGTGCCAGCAGCTTGGCCGGGCAGGGCGTTACTAATGAAAAACTGTTTTTT
cdr3_aa: CASSLAGQGVTNEKLFF
d_call: NA
j_call: TRBJ1-4
v_call: TRBV5-4
clone_size: NA

cdr3_nt: TGCGCCAGCAGCTTACAGGGGACACGGAACACTGAAGCTTTCTTT
cdr3_aa: CASSLQGTRNTEAFF
d_call: TRBD1
j_call: TRBJ1-1
v_call: TRBV5-1
clone_size: NA

cdr3_nt: TGTGCCAGCAGTTACCAGGGGGCGCGGGAAGAGACCCAGTACTTC
cdr3_aa: CASSYQGAREETQYF
d_call: TRBD1
j_call: TRBJ2-5
v_call: TRBV6-5
clone_size: NA

cdr3_nt: TGTGCCAGCAGCTTAGTCGTTAGGACAGCCCAGCTGTTTTTT
cdr3_aa: CASSLVVRTAQLFF
d_call: NA
j_call: TRBJ2-2
v_call: TRBV7-2
clone_size: once

cdr3_nt: TGTGCCAGCAGCTTGGGACAGGGTCGGTCCTACAATGAGCAGTTCTTC
cdr3_aa: CASSLGQGRSYNEQFF
d_call: TRBD1
j_call: TRBJ2-1
v_call: TRBV5-4
clone_size: NA

cdr3_nt: TGCGCCAGCAGTCGGGACAAACGCTCTGGAAACACCATATATTTT
cdr3_aa: CASSRDKRSGNTIYF
d_call: NA
j_call: TRBJ1-3
v_call: TRBV5-1
clone_size: NA